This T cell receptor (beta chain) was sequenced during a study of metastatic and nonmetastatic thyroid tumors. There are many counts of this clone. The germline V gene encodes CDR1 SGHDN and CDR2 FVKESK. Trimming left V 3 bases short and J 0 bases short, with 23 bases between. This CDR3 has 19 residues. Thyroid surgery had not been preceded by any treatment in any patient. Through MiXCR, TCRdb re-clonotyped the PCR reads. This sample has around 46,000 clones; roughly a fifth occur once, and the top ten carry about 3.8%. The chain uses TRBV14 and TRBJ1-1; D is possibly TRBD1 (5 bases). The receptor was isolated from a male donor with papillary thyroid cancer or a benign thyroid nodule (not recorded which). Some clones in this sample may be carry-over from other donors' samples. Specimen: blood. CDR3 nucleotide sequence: TGTGCCAGCAGCCACGACCCTCGGTGGCGGGGCCACATGAACACTGAAGCTTTCTTT. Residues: CASSHDPRWRGHMNTEAFF.